Presented here are 24 T cell receptor beta chains from one specimen sequenced in a study of T-cell reconstitution after alpha-beta-depleted transplantation in children. Using unique molecular identifiers, the investigators prepared the TCRbeta library. Each CDR3 protein is one row after TCRdb ran MiXCR on the PCR reads. The sample holds about 410,000 distinct CDR3 sequences, about a fifth seen once. This specimen consisted of PBMCs from the stem cell graft donor, obtained from the stem cell graft. All receptors come from a human donor who donated a stem cell graft to a child with acute myeloid leukemia.

There are many counts of this clonotype. V and J are TRBV12-3 or TRBV12-4 and TRBJ2-7, with D tentatively TRBD2 (6 bases). CDR3 size: 16 residues. V was cut by 1 base and J by 2 bases, with 15 bases left in between. The CDR3 loop is CASSLVVGSPPYEQYF. DNA of the CDR3: TGTGCCAGCAGTTTAGTGGTCGGGAGTCCCCCCTACGAGCAGTACTTC.

The chain has TRBV10-3 and TRBJ2-7, with TRBD1 matching 8 bases. Trimming cost V 4 bases and J 3 bases; bases outside gene matches: 5. The CDR3 sequence is 14 residues long. Germline CDR1 and CDR2: ENHRY and SYGVKD. The CDR3 sequence is CAISAGQGYYEQYF. The CDR3 DNA follows: TGTGCCATCAGTGCCGGACAGGGTTACTACGAGCAGTACTTC.

This clonotype was observed a few times. V is TRBV5-1 and J is TRBJ2-2; D is possibly TRBD2 (5 bases). CDR1 is SGHRS and CDR2 is YFSETQ in the germline V gene. The CDR3 covers 15 residues. V lost 1 base and J 0 bases, leaving 7 bases between the germline ends. CDR3 bases: TGCGCCAGCAGCTTGACTAGGGCGAACACCGGGGAGCTGTTTTTT. Protein product: CASSLTRANTGELFF.

CDR3 sequence reads: CASSEDGGSYNEQFF. In DNA form, the CDR3 reads TGCGCCAGCAGCGAGGACGGAGGCTCCTACAATGAGCAGTTCTTC. V usage is TRBV5-1 and J usage is TRBJ2-1; the D gene is possibly TRBD2 (5 bases). The V gene lost 4 bases and the J gene lost 0 bases, with 11 bases spanning the gap. The length of the CDR3 is 15 residues. Germline CDR1 SGHRS, CDR2 YFSETQ.

This clonotype has more than one count but fewer than ten. The rearrangement links TRBV7-2 to TRBJ1-1; 9 bases are shared with TRBD1. The ends lost 5 bases at V and 3 bases at J; junction bases unmatched: 7. CDR1 and CDR2 (germline): SGHTA, FQGNSA. CDR3 size: 15 residues. The CDR3 loop reads CASSVGQGRYTEAFF. The CDR3 bases are TGTGCCAGCAGCGTGGGACAGGGCCGTTACACTGAAGCTTTCTTT.

There are a few counts of this clonotype. This chain uses TRBV6-1 with TRBJ2-7; TRBD1 aligns across 7 bases. Germline V gene sequence: CDR1 MNHNS, CDR2 SASEGT. This CDR3 comprises 14 residues. Trimming at V came to 6 bases and at J to 2 bases, leaving 7 bases not matched to a gene. The CDR3 region is CASSRGQAAYEQYF. In nucleotides, the CDR3 is TGTGCCAGCAGCCGAGGACAGGCCGCCTACGAGCAGTACTTC.

This chain joins TRBV5-4 and TRBJ2-3; 13 nucleotides agree with TRBD2. Germline-derived CDR1 and CDR2 are SGHNT and YYREEE (reference sequence). V lost 3 bases, J lost 0 bases, and 10 bases stayed unmatched. CDR3 size: 19 residues. CDR3 coding DNA: TGTGCCAGCAGCTCCTGGACTAGCGGGAGAGTCCAAAGCACAGATACGCAGTATTTT. Translated, it gives CASSSWTSGRVQSTDTQYF.

In this sample, this clonotype turned up a few times. The chain links TRBV29-1 to TRBJ1-1, with 9 bases lining up with TRBD1. The CDR3 spans 17 residues. The J segment lost 0 bases and the V segment lost 3 bases, leaving 11 bases of the junction unmatched. The germline CDR1 and CDR2 sequences are SQVTM and ANQGSEA. For the CDR3, the DNA is TGCAGCGTTGATAACAGGGGGCGGATTGGTATGAACACTGAAGCTTTCTTT. Residues: CSVDNRGRIGMNTEAFF.

This clonotype was seen more than once but under ten times. The rearrangement links TRBV2 to TRBJ2-7; 7 nucleotides agree with TRBD2. The CDR3 consists of 14 residues. The V segment lost 4 bases and the J segment 3 bases; nucleotides outside the gene matches: 6. Germline V gene sequence: CDR1 SNHLY, CDR2 FYNNEI. CDR3 loop: CASSGGGGLYEQYF. CDR3 nucleotide sequence: TGTGCCAGCAGTGGGGGCGGGGGACTCTACGAGCAGTACTTC.

This chain joins TRBV5-1 and TRBJ1-4, with a possible D match to TRBD1 (5 bases). This CDR3 is built from 15 residues. V gave up 0 bases and J gave up 8 bases, with 14 bases separating them. Germline CDR1 is SGHRS and CDR2 is YFSETQ. The CDR3 bases are TGCGCCAGCAGCTTGGAGGGGCGCCGAGAGGAAAAACTGTTTTTT. Residues: CASSLEGRREEKLFF.

This clonotype came up a few times. The chain joins TRBV20-1 to TRBJ2-7; 10 bases line up with TRBD1. Losses at the gene ends were 3 bases for V and 2 bases for J; bases not matched to a gene: 7. The CDR3 length is 15 residues. CDR1 is DFQATT, CDR2 SNEGSKA, per germline (reference sequence). Written as DNA, the CDR3 is TGCAGTGCTAGGACCGGGACAGGGGTCGCCTACGAGCAGTACTTC. Protein product: CSARTGTGVAYEQYF.

This clonotype was detected once. The CDR3 nucleotides read TGTGCCAGCAGCCCAGCGAGTAGGTCCACCGGGGAGCTGTTTTTT. Translating gives CASSPASRSTGELFF. The gene calls are TRBV7-2 and TRBJ2-2; D unclear. The germline V and J ends were trimmed by 5 bases and 4 bases, with 14 bases remaining between them. The CDR3 has 15 residues. CDR1 and CDR2 from the germline V gene are SGHTA and FQGNSA. The full variable domain, its missing parts supplied by reference TRBV7-2 and TRBJ2-2, is GAGVSQSPSNKVTEKGKDVELRCDPISGHTALYWYRQSLGQGLEFLIYFQGNSAPDKSGLPSDRFSAERTGGSVSTLTIQRTQQEDSAVYLCASSPASRSTGELFFGEGSRLTVL.

This clonotype was recorded a few times. This chain connects TRBV7-8 to TRBJ2-5, with 9 nucleotides matching TRBD2. The length of the CDR3 is 16 residues. V was clipped by 1 base and J by 1 base; unmatched bases: 4. Germline-derived CDR1 and CDR2 are SGHVS and FQNEAQ. The CDR3 DNA follows: TGTGCCAGCAGCTTAGGACTAGCGGTACGCCAAGAGACCCAGTACTTC. This encodes CASSLGLAVRQETQYF.

This chain uses TRBV29-1 with TRBJ1-1, with TRBD1 matching over 7 bases. Germline trimming cut 3 bases from V and 0 bases from J; bases unmatched to any gene: 10. The CDR3 length is 16 residues. CDR1 and CDR2 from the germline V gene are SQVTM and ANQGSEA. The CDR3 nucleotides read TGCAGCGTTGATGTACGACAGGGTAACCTGAACACTGAAGCTTTCTTT. Residues: CSVDVRQGNLNTEAFF.

The chain couples TRBV28 to TRBJ1-3; 7 bases are shared with TRBD1. This CDR3 is built from 15 residues. The V gene's germline CDR1 is MDHEN and CDR2 SYDVKM. V shed 5 bases, J shed 1 base, and the junction held 5 bases outside the gene matches. The CDR3 nucleotides are TGTGCCAGCAGTCCGACAGGGCTATCTGGAAACACCATATATTTT. The encoded protein is CASSPTGLSGNTIYF.

This clonotype has a count of ten or more. The CDR3 reads CSADRRYTDTQYF. Written as DNA, the CDR3 is TGCAGCGCTGACAGGAGATACACAGATACGCAGTATTTT. The chain joins TRBV29-1 to TRBJ2-3, with D perhaps TRBD1 (6 bases). Germline CDR1 SQVTM, CDR2 ANQGSEA. CDR3 length: 13 residues. V was trimmed by 7 bases and J by 2 bases, leaving 13 bases between them.

This clonotype has a handful of counts. The rearrangement joins TRBV4-2 to TRBJ2-7, with D perhaps TRBD2 (5 bases). Trimming left V 0 bases short and J 4 bases short, with 16 bases between. This CDR3 comprises 16 residues. Germline CDR1 is LGHNA and CDR2 is YNFKEQ. The CDR3 DNA reads as TGTGCCAGCAGCCAAGATCGGAGACTACTTACTTACGAGCAGTACTTC. Protein sequence: CASSQDRRLLTYEQYF.

The chain has TRBV6-4 and TRBJ2-3, with D possibly TRBD2 on 6 matching bases. The CDR3 runs to 13 residues. Trimming removed 3 bases at V and 5 bases at J, with 9 bases between. Germline V gene sequence: CDR1 MRHNA, CDR2 SNTAGT. The CDR3 nucleotides read TGTGCCAGCAGTGAGTGGAGGGGAGATACGCAGTATTTT. Protein product: CASSEWRGDTQYF.

This clonotype was seen only a few times. This chain's CDR3 is CASTTMTGNEQYF. CDR3 nucleotides: TGTGCCAGCACCACCATGACAGGGAACGAGCAGTACTTC. V gene TRBV11-2 combines with J gene TRBJ2-7; TRBD1 aligns across 7 bases. CDR3 length equals 13 residues. After removal of 7 bases from V and 5 bases from J, the junction contained 8 bases not matched to a gene. Germline CDR1 and CDR2: SGHAT and FQNNGV.

This clonotype has only a few counts. The gene calls are TRBV28 and TRBJ2-7; 7 nucleotides agree with TRBD1. The CDR3 spans 14 residues. Germline V gives CDR1 MDHEN, CDR2 SYDVKM. J was trimmed by 6 bases and V by 7 bases; bases with no gene match: 12. The CDR3 region is CASIGPGGSGEQYF. CDR3 sequence (DNA): TGTGCCAGCATAGGGCCAGGGGGTAGTGGCGAGCAGTACTTC.

This clonotype has just a few counts. This chain uses TRBV7-9 with TRBJ1-5; 8 bases are shared with TRBD1. This CDR3 region has 15 residues. The V gene's germline CDR1 is SEHNR and CDR2 FQNEAQ (reference sequence). Trimming removed 0 bases from V and 6 bases from J; junction bases left unmatched: 4. CDR3 coding DNA: TGTGCCAGCAGCTTAGCGGCAGGGGGCAGTCAGCCCCAGCATTTT. This gives the protein CASSLAAGGSQPQHF.

This clonotype was seen a handful of times. As DNA, the CDR3 is TGTGCCAGCAGTTCCGTCTATTCGGGGCAAGGTCATAATGGCTACACCTTC. Protein sequence: CASSSVYSGQGHNGYTF. V and J are TRBV6-5 and TRBJ1-2; possible D gene TRBD1, 5 bases. Germline V gene data show CDR1 as MNHEY and CDR2 as SVGAGI. The germline V and J ends were trimmed by 4 bases and 6 bases, with 24 bases remaining between them. This CDR3 has 17 residues.

This CDR3 is CASSYQLATSYNEQFF. CDR3 bases: TGTGCCAGCAGTTACCAACTAGCGACCTCCTACAATGAGCAGTTCTTC. This chain connects TRBV6-5 to TRBJ2-1; 7 nucleotides line up with TRBD2. V dropped 2 bases and J dropped 0; count of bases not matched to a gene: 4. CDR1 and CDR2 from the germline V gene are MNHEY and SVGAGI. The CDR3 is 16 amino acids.

This clonotype turned up a few times. The genes are TRBV20-1 and TRBJ2-3; TRBD2 matches 7 bases. Germline lookup yields CDR1 DFQATT and CDR2 SNEGSKA (reference sequence). V was clipped by 7 bases and J by 6 bases; unmatched bases: 4. The CDR3 spans 11 residues. The CDR3 sequence: CSGWGGDTQYF. DNA for the CDR3: TGCAGTGGCTGGGGGGGGGATACGCAGTATTTT.